This T cell receptor (beta chain) originates from a study of technical replicates of blood from a handful of donors. The protocol was immunoSEQ multiplex PCR, while the TCRdb copy is restricted to in-frame clones and leaves out a portion. The data contain around 61,000 clones, 97% of them singletons. Germline assignment: CDR1 MGHRA and CDR2 YSYEKL. This CDR3 region has 14 residues. V was clipped by 1 base and J by 2 bases, with 8 bases between them. This receptor was identified in a human donor in good health. The sample comprised T cells isolated from PBMCs. V and J are TRBV4-1 and TRBJ1-2, with D possibly TRBD1 on 6 matching bases. CDR3 region: CASSQVQGNYGYTF. The CDR3 region has the DNA TGCGCCAGCAGCCAAGTGCAGGGGAACTATGGCTACACCTTC.